Included here is one TCR beta chain sequence, with context. The sample is drawn from a study of blood T cell repertoires in COVID-19. The CDR3 extends over 13 amino acids. The germline V and J ends were trimmed by 10 bases and 0 bases, with 12 bases remaining between them. Germline V gene sequence: CDR1 SEHNR, CDR2 FQNEAQ (reference sequence). TCRdb's copy holds only in-frame clones and misses some; the assay was immunoSEQ multiplex PCR. Among around 160,000 clones listed, around 85% were seen once. The sample consisted of peripheral blood. V and J are TRBV7-9 and TRBJ1-1; TRBD1 might be the D (6 bases). The source of this sequence is an older woman with COVID-19, enrolled during active disease. The CDR3 DNA reads as TGTGCCACGACAGGAGTCATGAACACTGAAGCTTTCTTT. Amino acid sequence: CATTGVMNTEAFF.